This passage covers 31 T cell receptor beta chains from one sample sequenced in a study of control samples from healthy donors and cancer patients. Generated by immunoSEQ multiplex PCR, the TCRdb table keeps only in-frame clones and is missing some. Of some 160,000 clones in the sample, approximately 90% are singletons; the top ten hold approximately 0.7%. The sample comprised blood. These receptors all come from a woman aged 25 to 39 in good health.

The chain joins TRBV6-5 to TRBJ2-2, with 8 bases lining up with TRBD2. V shed 7 bases, J shed 5 bases, and the junction held 6 bases outside the gene matches. This CDR3 is built from 14 residues. The germline CDR1 and CDR2 sequences are MNHEY and SVGAGI. CDR3 amino acids: CASNRAGETGELFF. The CDR3 bases are TGTGCCAGCAACAGAGCGGGAGAGACCGGGGAGCTGTTTTTT.

This clone was observed a single time. The rearrangement uses TRBV28 and TRBJ2-3; D call uncertain. Germline CDR1 is MDHEN and CDR2 is SYDVKM. The V gene lost 10 bases and the J gene lost 0 bases, with 5 bases spanning the gap. CDR3 size: 11 residues. CDR3 loop: CATLSTDTQYF. The CDR3 nucleotides read TGTGCCACCCTGAGCACAGATACGCAGTATTTT.

The chain recombines TRBV27 with TRBJ2-5; D not certain. V was clipped by 5 bases and J by 5 bases, with 15 bases between them. Germline V gives CDR1 MNHEY, CDR2 SMNVEV (reference sequence). The CDR3 consists of 14 residues. The CDR3 here is CASSPSHDRETQYF. The CDR3, as DNA: TGTGCCAGCAGTCCCTCCCATGACCGGGAGACCCAGTACTTC.

This clone was counted a few times. The V gene is TRBV7-9, the J gene TRBJ2-7; 12 bases agree with TRBD1. The CDR3 has 17 amino acids. V shed 5 bases and J 5 bases; nucleotides not matched to a gene: 13. The V gene's germline CDR1 is SEHNR and CDR2 FQNEAQ (reference sequence). The CDR3 region is CASSQAWRDRGPNEQYF. DNA for the CDR3: TGTGCCAGCAGCCAGGCCTGGCGGGACAGGGGGCCCAACGAGCAGTACTTC.

The chain has TRBV7-8 and TRBJ2-1, with D unclear. Germline assignment: CDR1 SGHVS and CDR2 FQNEAQ. V was trimmed by 3 bases and J by 7 bases, leaving 13 bases between them. The CDR3 is made up of 14 amino acids. The CDR3 bases are TGTGCCAGCAGCTTGGCCCCCTTCGCGAATGAGCAGTTCTTC. Translating it yields CASSLAPFANEQFF.

The rearrangement joins TRBV4-2 to TRBJ1-3; 7 nucleotides agree with TRBD1. The CDR3 extends over 15 amino acids. V shed 3 bases and J 3 bases; nucleotides not matched to a gene: 5. In germline, CDR1 is LGHNA, CDR2 YNFKEQ. CDR3 DNA: TGTGCCAGCAGCCAGGTCAGGGACAGTGGAAACACCATATATTTT. This gives the protein CASSQVRDSGNTIYF.

The chain joins TRBV7-9 to TRBJ2-3; 10 bases map to TRBD1. CDR3 length equals 16 residues. Germline V gene sequence: CDR1 SEHNR, CDR2 FQNEAQ (reference sequence). The trim removed 0 bases at V and 3 bases at J, leaving 3 bases unmatched. DNA for the CDR3: TGTGCCAGCAGCTTAGCCGGGACAGGGGATACAGATACGCAGTATTTT. The encoded protein is CASSLAGTGDTDTQYF.

The chain couples TRBV7-2 to TRBJ1-5; D call uncertain. The CDR3 is 14 residues long. The germline V gene encodes CDR1 SGHTA and CDR2 FQGNSA. With 1 base removed from V and 5 bases from J, the gap between germline ends came to 9 bases. The CDR3 sequence is CASSLGVAHQPQHF. Here the CDR3 DNA reads TGTGCCAGCAGCTTAGGGGTGGCCCATCAGCCCCAGCATTTT.

DNA of the CDR3: TGTGCCAGCTCACCTAGCGGCGGGGGCGCAGGTGGCTACACCTTC. It specifies CASSPSGGGAGGYTF. The genes are TRBV18 and TRBJ1-2; D is perhaps TRBD1 (6 bases). CDR1 is KGHSH, CDR2 LQKENI, per germline. The CDR3 is made up of 15 amino acids. Trimming removed 3 bases at V and 7 bases at J, with 18 bases between.

The CDR3 loop reads CASSFQGIAGGWTGELFF. In DNA form, the CDR3 reads TGTGCCAGTAGTTTCCAGGGGATAGCGGGAGGTTGGACCGGGGAGCTGTTTTTT. The V call is TRBV19, the J call TRBJ2-2, with 10 bases lining up with TRBD2. V was pared by 5 bases and J by 5 bases, with 14 bases of the junction left unmatched. CDR3 size: 18 residues. Looked up from germline, CDR1 is LNHDA and CDR2 is SQIVND (reference sequence).

As regards this clone: At the DNA level, this CDR3 is encoded by other sequences in the same sample as well. V and J are TRBV7-2 and TRBJ2-7; D call uncertain. CDR3 length: 11 residues. CDR1 and CDR2 (germline): SGHTA, FQGNSA. V lost 6 bases and J lost 2, with 5 bases in between. The CDR3 sequence: CASSSAYEQYF. In DNA, the CDR3 is TGTGCCAGCAGTTCAGCCTACGAGCAGTACTTC.

The chain recombines TRBV2 with TRBJ2-2, with a weak D call TRBD2 (6 bases). V was clipped by 6 bases and J by 0 bases, with 11 bases between them. This CDR3 region has 15 residues. CDR1 and CDR2 (germline): SNHLY, FYNNEI. CDR3 bases: TGTGCCAGCAGGGGAGGAACAGCGAACACCGGGGAGCTGTTTTTT. Protein: CASRGGTANTGELFF.

This chain links TRBV5-1 with TRBJ2-2; 10 positions match TRBD1. V shed 4 bases, J shed 7 bases, and the junction held 10 bases outside the gene matches. The germline CDR1 and CDR2 sequences are SGHRS and YFSETQ. The CDR3 sequence is 16 residues long. The DNA of the CDR3 is TGCGCCAGCAGCGCGGGACAGGGGAGAAAGGTCGGGGAGCTGTTTTTT. Translation: CASSAGQGRKVGELFF.

This clone showed up just once. The rearrangement uses TRBV7-2 and TRBJ1-1, with D possibly TRBD1 on 6 matching bases. Germline V CDR1 and CDR2: SGHTA, FQGNSA. V lost 2 bases and J 4 bases, leaving 14 bases between the germline ends. The CDR3 has 15 residues. In DNA form, the CDR3 reads TGTGCCAGCAGCTTATACGGGGGGCATGGCACTGAAGCTTTCTTT. Translating gives CASSLYGGHGTEAFF.

V gene TRBV28 combines with J gene TRBJ1-1, with D perhaps TRBD1 (6 bases). This CDR3 is built from 16 residues. CDR1 MDHEN and CDR2 SYDVKM come from the germline V gene. The germline V and J ends were trimmed by 3 bases and 2 bases, with 16 bases remaining between them. This CDR3 is CASSLQQGLGNTEAFF. The DNA for the CDR3 is TGTGCCAGCAGTTTGCAACAGGGACTCGGAAACACTGAAGCTTTCTTT.

This chain connects TRBV2 to TRBJ2-3; 9 nucleotides agree with TRBD2. The CDR3 sequence is 19 residues long. The germline gives CDR1 SNHLY, CDR2 FYNNEI. The V segment lost 6 bases and the J segment 7 bases; nucleotides outside the gene matches: 23. The CDR3 protein is CASRAGTQLRREGRNTQYF. The CDR3 DNA reads as TGTGCCAGCAGGGCCGGGACCCAGCTGCGGCGGGAGGGCCGAAATACGCAGTATTTT.

This sequence joins TRBV5-6 and TRBJ2-7; unclear D gene. The CDR3 consists of 12 residues. The germline V gene has CDR1 SGHDT and CDR2 YYEEEE. Trimming stripped 0 bases from V and 3 bases from J, with 4 bases between. The CDR3 bases are TGTGCCAGCAGCTTGGACGGCTACGAGCAGTACTTC. This sequence encodes CASSLDGYEQYF.

Only a few counts were recorded for this clone. This sequence joins TRBV6-2 or TRBV6-3 and TRBJ2-7, with D possibly being TRBD1 or TRBD2 (5 bases each). Germline CDR1 is MNHEY and CDR2 is SVGEGT. The CDR3 extends over 16 amino acids. V was pared by 2 bases and J by 4 bases, with 18 bases between. CDR3 sequence (DNA): TGTGCCAGCAGTTACGACTCTCCGGGACGGATGTACGAGCAGTACTTC. This encodes CASSYDSPGRMYEQYF.

The chain combines TRBV30 with TRBJ1-5, with TRBD1 matching 10 bases. Germline V CDR1 and CDR2: GTSNPN, SVGIG (reference sequence). This CDR3 region has 14 residues. V lost 1 base and J lost 6; bases outside the gene matches: 3. CDR3 region: CAWSGDRGGQPQHF. DNA for the CDR3: TGTGCCTGGAGTGGGGACAGGGGCGGTCAGCCCCAGCATTTT.

This chain uses TRBV28 with TRBJ2-1; TRBD2 aligns across 15 bases. Germline CDR1 reads MDHEN; CDR2 reads SYDVKM. Germline trimming cut 5 bases from V and 0 bases from J; bases unmatched to any gene: 14. The CDR3 has 21 residues. CDR3 nucleotide sequence: TGTGCCAGCAGTCCCTGGAATACTCGGACTAGCGGGAGGGGCTCCTACAATGAGCAGTTCTTC. As protein: CASSPWNTRTSGRGSYNEQFF.

The chain is built from TRBV5-6 and TRBJ2-1, with D perhaps matching TRBD2 (7 bases). The V gene lost 0 bases and the J gene lost 1 base, with 14 bases spanning the gap. The germline CDR1 and CDR2 sequences are SGHDT and YYEEEE. The CDR3 spans 17 residues. The CDR3 is CASSLGPGGGSYNEQFF. The CDR3 DNA follows: TGTGCCAGCAGCTTGGGCCCGGGGGGCGGGTCCTACAATGAGCAGTTCTTC.

The chain uses TRBV12-3 or TRBV12-4 and TRBJ2-2, with D perhaps matching TRBD1 or TRBD2 (5 bases each). The CDR3 contains 13 residues. V gave up 7 bases and J gave up 1 base, with 7 bases separating them. CDR3 loop: CASKGRNTGELFF. The CDR3 DNA is TGTGCCAGCAAGGGACGGAACACCGGGGAGCTGTTTTTT.

The chain uses TRBV29-1 and TRBJ1-1; D gene unclear. Trimming left V 2 bases short and J 1 base short, with 5 bases between. Germline V lookup: CDR1 SQVTM, CDR2 ANQGSEA. The CDR3 totals 12 residues. The CDR3 loop reads CSVEWENTEAFF. CDR3 nucleotides: TGCAGCGTTGAATGGGAGAACACTGAAGCTTTCTTT.

This chain links TRBV5-6 with TRBJ2-3; no reliable D call. The CDR3 runs to 16 residues. Germline V gene data show CDR1 as SGHDT and CDR2 as YYEEEE. Deletions cut 6 bases from V and 1 base from J, with 18 bases between. CDR3 sequence reads: CASNSEEGPGTDTQYF. The CDR3 nucleotides read TGTGCCAGCAACTCAGAAGAAGGACCGGGCACAGATACGCAGTATTTT.

This chain uses TRBV9 with TRBJ2-7; 11 bases line up with TRBD2. Looked up from germline, CDR1 is SGDLS and CDR2 is YYNGEE. CDR3 length: 15 amino acids. Germline trimming cut 3 bases from V and 4 bases from J; bases unmatched to any gene: 6. CDR3 sequence reads: CASSGGTSGAYEQYF. Written as DNA, the CDR3 is TGTGCCAGCAGCGGCGGGACTAGCGGAGCTTACGAGCAGTACTTC.

The rearrangement links TRBV4-1 to TRBJ2-3; D might be TRBD1 (5 bases). The CDR3 sequence is 17 residues long. V gave up 3 bases and J gave up 2 bases, with 18 bases separating them. CDR1 and CDR2 from the germline V gene are MGHRA and YSYEKL. CDR3 sequence reads: CASSHPHSKGPTDTQYF. CDR3 nucleotides: TGCGCCAGCAGCCATCCCCACTCCAAGGGGCCCACAGATACGCAGTATTTT.

The V and J genes are TRBV7-2 and TRBJ1-5, with D hard to call. This CDR3 region has 13 residues. Germline CDR1 and CDR2: SGHTA and FQGNSA. Trimming stripped 3 bases from V and 0 bases from J, with 3 bases between. This CDR3 is CASSFDSNQPQHF. The CDR3 bases are TGTGCCAGCAGCTTTGATAGCAATCAGCCCCAGCATTTT.

The chain's CDR3 is CASSLSRVYGTGFRSGYTF. In nucleotides, the CDR3 is TGTGCCAGCAGTTTATCTCGTGTATACGGGACAGGGTTTCGTAGTGGCTACACCTTC. The J gene is TRBJ1-2, the V gene TRBV28; TRBD1 agrees at 9 bases. Germline trimming cut 1 base from V and 7 bases from J; bases unmatched to any gene: 19. Germline-derived CDR1 and CDR2 are MDHEN and SYDVKM. The CDR3 is 19 amino acids.

This chain connects TRBV7-2 to TRBJ2-1; the D gene is possibly TRBD2 (7 bases). The CDR3 runs 15 residues. Germline values: CDR1 SGHTA, CDR2 FQGNSA. Deletions cut 4 bases from V and 5 bases from J, with 15 bases between. The CDR3 DNA follows: TGTGCCAGCAGCTCGGAGGGAGGGGGGCACAATGAGCAGTTCTTC. Translation: CASSSEGGGHNEQFF.

V gene TRBV19 combines with J gene TRBJ1-2, with unresolved D. The CDR3 spans 13 residues. V dropped 5 bases and J dropped 2 bases, with 9 bases sitting between them. Germline V gene sequence: CDR1 LNHDA, CDR2 SQIVND (reference sequence). CDR3 region: CASSLRPNYGYTF. Written as DNA, the CDR3 is TGTGCCAGTAGTCTCCGGCCCAACTATGGCTACACCTTC.

The genes are TRBV12-5 and TRBJ1-3; no clear D. Trimming removed 5 bases from V and 0 bases from J, with 17 bases in between. The CDR3 sequence is 17 residues long. Per the germline V gene, CDR1 is LGHNT and CDR2 is FRNRAP. This chain's CDR3 is CASGPVPTLSSGNTIYF. CDR3 DNA sequence: TGTGCTAGTGGTCCCGTCCCCACTTTGAGCTCTGGAAACACCATATATTTT.